These 29 T cell receptor beta chains were sequenced from one sample in a study of T cell responses to AZD1222 COVID-19 vaccine. Repertoires were generated with immunoSEQ multiplex PCR, while TCRdb's copy carries only in-frame clones and drops some. Of about 140,000 clones listed, around 88% were seen once; the top ten hold about 3%. Sequenced material: peripheral blood, taken on day 0 of AZD1222 vaccination. These receptor sequences come from an adult in good health.

This chain joins TRBV7-6 and TRBJ2-5; unclear D gene. The CDR3 consists of 13 residues. V lost 3 bases to trimming and J lost 1 base, with 6 bases between them. Germline V gene data show CDR1 as SGHVS and CDR2 as FNYEAQ. The CDR3 reads CASSFAPQETQYF. CDR3 DNA: TGTGCCAGCAGCTTTGCACCCCAAGAGACCCAGTACTTC.

This clone appeared a few times. The gene calls are TRBV29-1 and TRBJ2-1, with a weak D call TRBD2 (6 bases). This CDR3 has 20 amino acids. The ends were cut back, 1 base at V and 0 bases at J, with 25 bases in the middle. Germline V gene sequence: CDR1 SQVTM, CDR2 ANQGSEA. As DNA, the CDR3 is TGCAGCGTTGAAGTATTCCCGGGACTGGCCAAAGAAAGCTCCTACAATGAGCAGTTCTTC. It specifies CSVEVFPGLAKESSYNEQFF.

This clone came up once. The CDR3 is CASRPQGHGSYEQYF. The CDR3 DNA reads TGTGCCAGCAGACCACAGGGACACGGATCCTACGAGCAGTACTTC. This chain uses TRBV7-8 with TRBJ2-7; D might be TRBD1 (6 bases). The ends were cut back, 6 bases at V and 1 base at J, with 16 bases in the middle. From germline, CDR1 is SGHVS and CDR2 FQNEAQ. CDR3 length: 15 amino acids.

CDR3 sequence (DNA): TGTGCCAGTAGTATAGCGGAAGCTCAAGAGACCCAGTACTTC. Its translation is CASSIAEAQETQYF. This sequence joins TRBV19 and TRBJ2-5; D gene unclear. This CDR3 comprises 14 residues. Germline values: CDR1 LNHDA, CDR2 SQIVND (reference sequence). Trimming pared 1 base from V and 2 bases from J, leaving 8 bases between.

This clone was seen only once. This chain joins TRBV28 and TRBJ2-1, with 12 bases identical to TRBD2. Germline CDR1 is MDHEN and CDR2 is SYDVKM. Germline trimming cut 4 bases from V and 9 bases from J; bases unmatched to any gene: 7. The CDR3 consists of 15 residues. CDR3 sequence: CASSSYSTSGSEQFF. DNA of the CDR3: TGTGCCAGCAGTTCCTACTCGACTAGCGGGAGTGAGCAGTTCTTC. Full variable domain (missing parts from reference TRBV28 and TRBJ2-1): DVKVTQSSRYLVKRTGEKVFLECVQDMDHENMFWYRQDPGLGLRLIYFSYDVKMKEKGDIPEGYSVSREKKERFSLILESASTNQTSMYLCASSSYSTSGSEQFFGPGTRLTVL.

The rearrangement uses TRBV3-1 (or the pseudogene TRBV3-2) and TRBJ2-2; unclear D gene. The germline V and J ends were trimmed by 2 bases and 4 bases, with 5 bases remaining between them. This CDR3 is 13 amino acids long. Per the germline V gene, CDR1 is LGHDT and CDR2 is YNNKEL (reference sequence). The CDR3 nucleotides read TGTGCCAGCAGCCAAAGCGTCACCGGGGAGCTGTTTTTT. Its protein product is CASSQSVTGELFF.

The rearrangement joins TRBV5-1 to TRBJ2-1; a weak D match, TRBD1 (5 bases). Germline V gene data show CDR1 as SGHRS and CDR2 as YFSETQ. The germline V and J ends were trimmed by 4 bases and 2 bases, with 13 bases remaining between them. The CDR3 extends over 15 amino acids. Written as DNA, the CDR3 is TGCGCCAGCAGCCGAGACAGAAGTACCTACAATGAGCAGTTCTTC. This sequence encodes CASSRDRSTYNEQFF.

This CDR3 reads CSVAPGGRDGYTF. In DNA form, the CDR3 reads TGCAGCGTTGCCCCGGGGGGGCGGGATGGCTACACCTTC. J is TRBJ1-2 and V is TRBV29-1, with D perhaps TRBD1 (6 bases). The CDR3 totals 13 residues. Between the trimmed V and J ends, which lost 4 bases and 6 bases, there was a span of 15 bases. Germline V CDR1 and CDR2: SQVTM, ANQGSEA. The entire variable domain, with the rest obtained from reference TRBV29-1 and TRBJ1-2, is as follows: SAVISQKPSRDICQRGTSLTIQCQVDSQVTMMFWYRQQPGQSLTLIATANQGSEATYESGFVIDKFPISRPNLTFSTLTVSNMSPEDSSIYLCSVAPGGRDGYTFGSGTRLTVV.

The chain recombines TRBV20-1 with TRBJ1-2, with TRBD1 as a possible D gene (6 bases). The CDR3 sequence is 11 residues long. Germline CDR1 reads DFQATT; CDR2 reads SNEGSKA (reference sequence). Trimming removed 4 bases at V and 3 bases at J, with 6 bases between. The CDR3 DNA reads as TGCAGTGCTACAGGGGACTATGGCTACACCTTC. It yields the protein CSATGDYGYTF.

The rearrangement uses TRBV4-3 and TRBJ2-2; 9 bases line up with TRBD2. Germline CDR1 LGHNA, CDR2 YSLEER. This CDR3 is built from 17 residues. V was pared by 1 base and J by 4 bases, with 7 bases of the junction left unmatched. The CDR3 spells CASSQGRTSALTGELFF. CDR3 bases: TGCGCCAGCAGCCAAGGGAGGACTAGCGCGCTCACCGGGGAGCTGTTTTTT.

This sequence joins TRBV4-3 and TRBJ1-2; 11 bases are shared with TRBD1. The germline V gene has CDR1 LGHNA and CDR2 YSLEER. The CDR3 length is 15 residues. Trimming took 2 bases from V and 8 from J; bases not matched to a gene: 7. Here the CDR3 reads CASSQLGQGARGYTF. The CDR3 DNA reads TGCGCCAGCAGCCAACTAGGACAGGGGGCGCGAGGCTACACCTTC.

This clone appeared a single time. The J gene is TRBJ1-4, the V gene TRBV4-1; no reliable D call. The CDR3 spans 16 residues. The V gene's germline CDR1 is MGHRA and CDR2 YSYEKL. The V end lost 4 bases, the J end lost 0 bases, and 12 bases lay between the germline ends. The CDR3 DNA reads as TGCGCCAGCAGCCCCCAAGAGCGGCCAACTAATGAAAAACTGTTTTTT. Translated: CASSPQERPTNEKLFF.

Only a few counts were recorded for this clone. V and J are TRBV5-8 and TRBJ1-3; D might be TRBD1 (6 bases). The CDR3 covers 16 residues. Per the germline V gene, CDR1 is SGHTS and CDR2 is YDEGEE. The V gene lost 4 bases and the J gene lost 0 bases, with 14 bases spanning the gap. The CDR3 nucleotides read TGTGCCAGCAGCCCAAAAGGGGGGCTCTCTGGAAACACCATATATTTT. Its translation is CASSPKGGLSGNTIYF.

This sequence joins TRBV10-3 and TRBJ2-7, with D unresolved. CDR1 is ENHRY and CDR2 is SYGVKD in the germline V gene. V gave up 6 bases and J gave up 0 bases, with 9 bases separating them. The CDR3 is made up of 13 amino acids. The DNA for the CDR3 is TGTGCCATCAGGAACCCCAGCTCCTACGAGCAGTACTTC. Translating it yields CAIRNPSSYEQYF.

The gene calls are TRBV6-5 and TRBJ1-5; D is unresolved. Trimming took 5 bases from V and 1 from J, leaving 12 bases between them. Germline V gene lookup returns CDR1 MNHEY and CDR2 SVGAGI. This CDR3 contains 15 residues. CDR3 protein: CASSIDSTSNQPQHF. CDR3 nucleotides: TGTGCCAGCAGTATAGATTCGACGAGCAATCAGCCCCAGCATTTT.

The chain employs TRBV4-1 and TRBJ1-1; possibly TRBD1 for D (6 bases). The CDR3 contains 18 residues. Germline CDR1 and CDR2: MGHRA and YSYEKL. Trimming left V 0 bases short and J 6 bases short, with 23 bases between. The CDR3 DNA is TGCGCCAGCAGCCAAGATCGTCAGGGGTTGGGCAAGCGGGCTGAAGCTTTCTTT. Its translation is CASSQDRQGLGKRAEAFF.

CDR3 residues: CASSLGAGDYGYTF. The CDR3 coding sequence is TGTGCCAGCAGCTTAGGGGCAGGGGACTATGGCTACACCTTC. The V gene is TRBV7-2, the J gene TRBJ1-2; D perhaps matches TRBD1 (6 bases). V gave up 1 base and J gave up 3 bases, with 9 bases separating them. The CDR3 is 14 amino acids. Germline V gives CDR1 SGHTA, CDR2 FQGNSA.

V and J are TRBV5-1 and TRBJ1-3; 9 bases are shared with TRBD1. V trimming: 1 base; J trimming: 0 bases; junction bases outside the gene matches: 8. Germline V gene lookup returns CDR1 SGHRS and CDR2 YFSETQ. The CDR3 runs to 18 residues. DNA for the CDR3: TGCGCCAGCAGCTTGATGACCCTGGGACAGGGCTCTGGAAACACCATATATTTT. It is translated as CASSLMTLGQGSGNTIYF.

V usage is TRBV9 and J usage is TRBJ1-6; a possible D gene is TRBD1 (5 bases). Germline V gives CDR1 SGDLS, CDR2 YYNGEE. V was cut by 3 bases and J by 7 bases, with 14 bases left in between. The CDR3 extends over 15 amino acids. The CDR3 DNA reads TGTGCCAGCAGCGCCGAACAGGCCCAGAATTCACCCCTCCACTTT. It specifies CASSAEQAQNSPLHF.

To note about this clone: Other DNA sequences in this sample translate to the same CDR3. The CDR3 DNA follows: TGTGCCAGCAGCAATGACAGGGCGCCCTATGGCTACACCTTC. Protein: CASSNDRAPYGYTF. The V gene is TRBV6-5, the J gene TRBJ1-2; 7 bases line up with TRBD1. The CDR3 covers 14 residues. Germline values: CDR1 MNHEY, CDR2 SVGAGI. With 6 bases clipped from V and 4 bases from J, the junction kept 8 bases outside the gene matches.

The chain carries TRBV21-1 and TRBJ2-5; TRBD2, the table's D call, lacks a check against the DNA. TRBV21-1 is listed as a pseudogene. CDR3 size: 19 residues. The CDR3 protein is CASSYSHTSGTITRETQYF. In DNA form, the CDR3 reads TGTGCCAGCAGCTACTCACACACTAGCGGAACCATAACCCGAGAGACCCAGTACTTC.

The rearrangement joins TRBV7-8 to TRBJ2-1; D is possibly TRBD2 (6 bases). Germline CDR1 is SGHVS and CDR2 is FQNEAQ. The CDR3 is 16 amino acids. V lost 4 bases, J lost 0 bases, and 13 bases lay in between. The CDR3 protein is CASSSRDLSSYNEQFF. Written as DNA, the CDR3 is TGTGCCAGCAGCTCCCGGGACTTAAGCTCCTACAATGAGCAGTTCTTC.

This clone showed up just a few times. The chain links TRBV5-3 to TRBJ1-2; 8 bases align to TRBD1. TRBV5-3 is sorted into the ORF group, with uncertain function. V was pared by 4 bases and J by 2 bases, with 10 bases of the junction left unmatched. CDR3 size: 16 residues. CDR3 in DNA: TGTGCCAGAAGCAACCCGGGGGACAGGTGGAACTATGGCTACACCTTC. It translates to CARSNPGDRWNYGYTF.

The chain joins TRBV27 to TRBJ1-4; 7 bases map to TRBD1. In germline, CDR1 is MNHEY, CDR2 SMNVEV (reference sequence). The CDR3 is 14 amino acids. With V trimmed by 6 bases and J by 2 bases, 3 bases remained unmatched. DNA for the CDR3: TGTGCCAGCAGCCTACAGGGGACTAATGAAAAACTGTTTTTT. It yields the protein CASSLQGTNEKLFF.

The rearrangement joins TRBV11-2 to TRBJ2-1; 11 nucleotides agree with TRBD2. CDR3 size: 15 residues. Germline values: CDR1 SGHAT, CDR2 FQNNGV. J was trimmed by 3 bases and V by 6 bases; bases with no gene match: 4. This chain's CDR3 is CASRKLAGVYNEQFF. CDR3 DNA: TGTGCCAGCAGAAAACTAGCGGGAGTCTACAATGAGCAGTTCTTC.

The chain combines TRBV5-8 with TRBJ2-1; D unclear. CDR1 SGHTS and CDR2 YDEGEE come from the germline V gene. The CDR3 runs 15 residues. V was cut by 0 bases and J by 7 bases, with 14 bases left in between. CDR3 nucleotides: TGTGCCAGCAGCTTGGATGTTGGAAAGTCTAATGAGCAGTTCTTC. Translating gives CASSLDVGKSNEQFF.

The chain is built from TRBV12-3 or TRBV12-4 and TRBJ2-2; no firm D call. The length of the CDR3 is 13 residues. V was shortened by 6 bases and J by 7 bases, with 12 bases between the two germline ends. Here the CDR3 reads CASRPGWNGELFF. Here the CDR3 DNA reads TGTGCCAGCAGGCCTGGGTGGAACGGGGAGCTGTTTTTT.

CDR3 sequence (DNA): TGCAGCGCATCGGATATTAACTATGGCTACACCTTC. Translated, it gives CSASDINYGYTF. The rearrangement uses TRBV29-1 and TRBJ1-2; D remains unclear. This CDR3 spans 12 amino acids. V was shortened by 7 bases and J by 1 base, with 10 bases between the two germline ends. The germline V gene encodes CDR1 SQVTM and CDR2 ANQGSEA.

This chain uses TRBV5-1 with TRBJ2-7; perhaps TRBD1 as D (6 bases). CDR3 length: 14 amino acids. Germline CDR1 and CDR2: SGHRS and YFSETQ. V was clipped by 0 bases and J by 3 bases, with 10 bases between them. The CDR3 sequence is CASSLGDTYYEQYF. The CDR3 bases are TGCGCCAGCAGCTTGGGGGACACGTACTACGAGCAGTACTTC.